This T cell receptor (beta chain) was recorded in a study of T cell repertoires in cytomegalovirus infection. Findings of the study overall: Cumulative frequency of public TCR beta families picked out carriers of CMV plus the relevant HLA. What dominated the ex vivo response were HLA-C-restricted CMV-specific TCR beta clonotypes.

This clonotype has a handful of counts. Antigen unknown. From germline, CDR1 is SGHVS and CDR2 FQNEAQ. The CDR3 is made up of 17 amino acids. Trimming at V came to 2 bases and at J to 2 bases, leaving 8 bases not matched to a gene. From the reads, TCRdb called clonotypes with MiXCR, one entry per CDR3 protein. The sample records 400,000 or so distinct CDR3 sequences, 18% being singletons. The chain carries TRBV7-8 and TRBJ2-3; 9 nucleotides agree with TRBD2. The sequence was collected from a human donor in good health (CMV status not recorded). Some clones in this sample may be carry-over from other donors' samples. The sample consisted of PBMCs. CDR3 residues: CASSLYLAGTFTDTQYF. DNA of the CDR3: TGTGCCAGCAGCTTATATCTAGCGGGGACCTTCACAGATACGCAGTATTTT. The full variable domain, with the rest looked up from reference TRBV7-8 and TRBJ2-3, is GAGVSQSPRYKVAKRGQDVALRCDPISGHVSLFWYQQALGQGPEFLTYFQNEAQLDKSGLPSDRFFAERPEGSVSTLKIQRTQQEDSAVYLCASSLYLAGTFTDTQYFGPGTRLTVL.